These T cell receptor beta chains were read from a single sample in a study of blood T cell repertoires in COVID-19. Clones were sequenced by immunoSEQ multiplex PCR, and TCRdb holds only the in-frame ones, with some missing. The sample holds about 310,000 clones; about 89% are singletons and the top ten take less than 9.5%. The sequenced sample consisted of peripheral blood. Receptors originate from a woman between 50 and 59 years old who had recovered from COVID-19. Both conserved end residues are part of each CDR3. D genes are given only for firm matches. The size of a clone is reported for some rows only, either as once, few or many, or as a class for expanded clones.

len	abundance	v_gene	j_gene	d_gene	CDR3aa	CDR3nt
15	.	TRBV5-4	TRBJ1-1	TRBD1	CASSLNNRGQGKAFF	TGTGCCAGCAGCCTCAATAACAGGGGCCAGGGTAAAGCTTTCTTT
11	.	TRBV29-1	TRBJ1-1	.	CSVGGHAEAFF	TGCAGCGTTGGTGGCCACGCTGAAGCTTTCTTT
15	.	TRBV4-1	TRBJ2-1	.	CASSHSRGSYNEQFF	TGCGCCAGCAGCCACTCGAGAGGCTCCTACAATGAGCAGTTCTTC
14	.	TRBV28	TRBJ1-2	TRBD1	CASTLPGGVYGYTF	TGTGCCAGCACCCTTCCAGGGGGCGTCTATGGCTACACCTTC
13	.	TRBV27	TRBJ1-1	TRBD1	CASSYRGGTEAFF	TGTGCCAGCAGTTACAGGGGTGGCACTGAAGCTTTCTTT
15	.	TRBV18	TRBJ1-2	TRBD1	CASSLIRDRTSGYTF	TGTGCCAGCTCCCTTATTAGGGACAGGACCAGCGGCTACACCTTC
13	.	TRBV6-4	TRBJ1-1	.	CASSDSRGTEAFF	TGTGCCAGCAGTGACTCAAGAGGCACTGAAGCTTTCTTT
15	.	TRBV15	TRBJ2-7	.	CATSRAPPGSYEQYF	TGTGCCACCAGCAGAGCTCCTCCGGGTTCCTACGAGCAGTACTTC
13	.	TRBV2	TRBJ2-1	.	CASSLTGMGEQFF	TGTGCCAGCAGTTTGACCGGGATGGGTGAGCAGTTCTTC
13	.	TRBV5-6	TRBJ1-2	.	CASSFSGDYGYTF	TGTGCCAGCAGCTTTTCAGGGGACTATGGCTACACCTTC
13	.	TRBV2	TRBJ1-5	.	CASSLRVFQPQHF	TGTGCCAGCAGTCTCAGGGTATTCCAGCCCCAGCATTTT
15	.	TRBV29-1	TRBJ2-2	TRBD2	CSVELRGRAGGELFF	TGCAGCGTTGAATTACGCGGGAGGGCCGGCGGGGAGCTGTTTTTT
17	.	TRBV28	TRBJ1-5	TRBD1	CASSRGQHRGINQPQHF	TGTGCCAGCAGTAGGGGACAGCACAGAGGGATCAATCAGCCCCAGCATTTT
14	.	TRBV6-5	TRBJ1-6	.	CASSANRDTSPLHF	TGTGCCAGCAGCGCGAACCGGGACACATCACCCCTCCACTTT
19	.	TRBV24-1	TRBJ2-3	.	CATEPTRLREGDSTDTQYF	TGTGCCACCGAGCCCACGAGACTCAGGGAGGGGGATAGCACAGATACGCAGTATTTT
17	.	TRBV7-9	TRBJ2-3	TRBD2	CASSRRVGGLGTDTQYF	TGTGCCAGCAGCCGGAGAGTGGGGGGGTTAGGCACAGATACGCAGTATTTT
15	.	TRBV7-2	TRBJ2-7	TRBD2	CASSSYSGSPYEQYF	TGTGCCAGCAGCTCATATAGCGGGAGTCCCTACGAGCAGTACTTC
16	.	TRBV10-3	TRBJ2-7	TRBD1	CAIRKTTGGPSYEQYF	TGTGCCATCAGGAAAACGACAGGGGGGCCCTCCTACGAGCAGTACTTC
16	.	TRBV7-2	TRBJ2-7	TRBD2	CASRLAGVTSSYEQYF	TGTGCCAGCAGGCTAGCGGGAGTGACTAGCTCCTACGAGCAGTACTTC
17	.	TRBV4-1	TRBJ2-1	.	CASSQNLVETGENEQFF	TGCGCCAGCAGCCAGAACCTGGTCGAAACCGGGGAAAATGAGCAGTTCTTC
16	.	TRBV27	TRBJ1-2	TRBD1	CASSPTPGTGNYGYTF	TGTGCCAGCAGTCCCACGCCCGGGACAGGGAACTATGGCTACACCTTC
15	.	TRBV28	TRBJ1-4	TRBD1	CASSFGGQGNEKLFF	TGTGCCAGCAGTTTCGGGGGACAGGGTAATGAAAAACTGTTTTTT
13	.	TRBV5-1	TRBJ2-3	.	CASSPDTGVTQYF	TGCGCCAGCAGCCCCGACACGGGGGTAACGCAGTATTTT
16	.	TRBV28	TRBJ1-6	TRBD1	CASSASGQSINSPLHF	TGTGCCAGCAGTGCTTCGGGACAGAGTATCAATTCACCCCTCCACTTT
14	.	TRBV28	TRBJ1-5	TRBD1	CASRRDRGRQPQHF	TGTGCCAGCAGGAGGGACAGGGGGCGTCAGCCCCAGCATTTT
14	.	TRBV2	TRBJ1-2	.	CASSAWTASNGYTF	TGTGCCAGCAGCGCCTGGACAGCCTCCAATGGCTACACCTTC
18	.	TRBV18	TRBJ2-5	TRBD2	CASSPPPLAGGPLETQYF	TGTGCCAGCTCACCACCCCCCTTAGCGGGGGGGCCTCTGGAGACCCAGTACTTC
16	.	TRBV4-3	TRBJ2-3	TRBD2	CASSPGTSGPGDTQYF	TGCGCCAGCAGCCCCGGGACTAGCGGGCCTGGGGATACGCAGTATTTT
14	.	TRBV5-1	TRBJ1-2	.	CASSLDTGTYGYTF	TGCGCCAGCAGCTTGGACACAGGGACCTATGGCTACACCTTC
14	.	TRBV11-3	TRBJ2-3	.	CASSTGLGTDTQYF	TGTGCCAGCAGCACAGGGTTGGGCACAGATACGCAGTATTTT
12	once	TRBV25-1	TRBJ1-4	.	CASSDRREKLFF	TGTGCCAGCAGTGATCGTCGGGAAAAACTGTTTTTT
14	once	TRBV5-5	TRBJ2-7	.	CASSLFPSSYEQYF	TGTGCCAGCAGCTTGTTCCCATCCTCCTACGAGCAGTACTTC
13	.	TRBV28	TRBJ1-2	TRBD1	CASSPGQNYGYTF	TGTGCCAGCAGTCCGGGACAGAACTATGGCTACACCTTC
16	.	TRBV10-3	TRBJ2-5	TRBD2	CAISESSTSGVETQYF	TGTGCCATCAGTGAGTCCTCGACTAGCGGGGTTGAGACCCAGTACTTC
14	.	TRBV7-2	TRBJ2-3	TRBD1	CASSMTGHTDTQYF	TGTGCCAGCAGCATGACAGGGCATACAGATACGCAGTATTTT
15	.	TRBV7-2	TRBJ2-3	TRBD2	CASSFQRGGTDTQYF	TGTGCCAGCAGCTTTCAGCGGGGGGGCACGGATACGCAGTATTTT
12	once	TRBV18	TRBJ2-1	TRBD2	CASSPPGGRQFF	TGTGCCAGCTCACCACCGGGAGGGCGGCAGTTCTTC
13	.	TRBV5-6	TRBJ2-1	.	CASSLMGSNEQFF	TGTGCCAGCAGCTTGATGGGGAGTAATGAGCAGTTCTTC
16	.	TRBV11-2	TRBJ2-7	TRBD2	CASSLEGLEVNYEQYF	TGTGCCAGCAGCTTAGAGGGACTAGAAGTAAACTACGAGCAGTACTTC
15	.	TRBV7-2	TRBJ2-2	.	CASSREAANTGELFF	TGTGCCAGCAGCCGTGAGGCTGCGAACACCGGGGAGCTGTTTTTT
17	.	TRBV6-2/TRBV6-3	TRBJ2-1	TRBD2	CASSYSGLAGGLDEQFF	TGTGCCAGCAGTTACTCGGGGCTAGCGGGGGGGTTGGATGAGCAGTTCTTC
16	.	TRBV3-1/TRBV3-2	TRBJ1-4	.	CASSQDRQPTNEKLFF	TGTGCCAGCAGCCAAGACCGACAGCCAACTAATGAAAAACTGTTTTTT
15	.	TRBV25-1	TRBJ2-2	TRBD1	CASSARTGATGELFF	TGTGCCAGCAGTGCTCGGACAGGGGCCACCGGGGAGCTGTTTTTT
16	.	TRBV5-6	TRBJ1-1	.	CASSSIGTEPNTEAFF	TGTGCCAGCAGCAGTATAGGAACAGAACCGAACACTGAAGCTTTCTTT
11	.	TRBV29-1	TRBJ2-5	.	CSPSFGETQYF	TGCAGCCCGAGCTTCGGGGAGACCCAGTACTTC
12	once	TRBV28	TRBJ2-7	.	CASSPSPLGQYF	TGTGCCAGCAGTCCAAGTCCTCTCGGGCAGTACTTC
15	.	TRBV25-1	TRBJ1-1	.	CASSPRADLNTEAFF	TGTGCCAGCAGTCCCAGGGCCGATTTGAACACTGAAGCTTTCTTT
15	.	TRBV5-8	TRBJ1-2	TRBD1	CASSLARTGEEGYTF	TGTGCCAGCAGCTTGGCCCGTACAGGGGAGGAAGGCTACACCTTC
15	once	TRBV19	TRBJ1-2	.	CASSITGRFDYGYTF	TGTGCCAGTAGTATTACAGGGAGATTTGACTATGGCTACACCTTC
14	.	TRBV3-1/TRBV3-2	TRBJ1-1	.	CASSSRGGNTEAFF	TGTGCCAGCAGCTCCCGAGGAGGAAACACTGAAGCTTTCTTT
15	.	TRBV7-2	TRBJ2-5	.	CASSFPGVEGETQYF	TGTGCCAGCAGCTTTCCAGGAGTGGAGGGAGAGACCCAGTACTTC
15	.	TRBV6-5	TRBJ1-6	.	CASSYSLGDNSPLHF	TGTGCCAGCAGTTACTCGTTAGGGGATAATTCACCCCTCCACTTT
14	.	TRBV11-2	TRBJ1-5	.	CASSSTSGNQPQHF	TGTGCCAGCAGCTCTACAAGCGGCAATCAGCCCCAGCATTTT
19	.	TRBV10-3	TRBJ2-6	TRBD1	CAIRGQGDRNSSGANVLTF	TGTGCCATCAGGGGTCAGGGGGACAGAAACAGCTCTGGGGCCAACGTCCTGACTTTC
15	few	TRBV19	TRBJ1-5	.	CATSEGNAGNQPQHF	TGTGCCACGAGTGAAGGAAATGCGGGCAATCAGCCCCAGCATTTT